The following is a T cell receptor beta chain sequence with its context. Antigen specificity is unknown. Investigators divided CD4+ cells into CD45RA+ naive and CD45RA-negative memory subsets. TCRdb keeps only in-frame clones here, not all; method: immunoSEQ multiplex PCR. The sample includes roughly 640,000 clones, 97% of them seen just once. The source of the sample is a study of shared clonotypes between healthy human individuals. Study details: Donors had three CD4 naive, three CD4 memory, two CD8 naive and one CD8 memory plate apiece.

General study findings and limits: It was anticipated that sequencing depth would influence how many clonotypes donors shared.

Germline V gene data show CDR1 as MGHRA and CDR2 as YSYEKL. V was clipped by 4 bases and J by 0 bases, with 15 bases between them. The CDR3 runs to 17 residues. The chain recombines TRBV4-1 with TRBJ2-2; D gene uncertain. Sequencing was performed on naive CD4+ T cells sorted from blood. Subset meaning: CD45RA+ positively selected. The receptor's source is a woman in her twenties or thirties in good health. The CDR3 DNA reads TGCGCCAGCAGCCCGGCAAGCCCGGGCGCGAACACCGGGGAGCTGTTTTTT. As protein: CASSPASPGANTGELFF.